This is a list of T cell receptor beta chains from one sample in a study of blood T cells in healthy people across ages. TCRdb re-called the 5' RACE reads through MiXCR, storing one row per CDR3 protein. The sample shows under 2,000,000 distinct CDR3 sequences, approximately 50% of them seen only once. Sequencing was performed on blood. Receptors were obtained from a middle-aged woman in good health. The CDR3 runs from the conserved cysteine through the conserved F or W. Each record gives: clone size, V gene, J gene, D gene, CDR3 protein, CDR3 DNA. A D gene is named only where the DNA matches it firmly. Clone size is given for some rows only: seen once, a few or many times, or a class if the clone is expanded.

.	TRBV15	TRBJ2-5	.	CATSRDHKDRPVREEQYF	TGTGCCACCAGCAGAGATCACAAGGACAGACCTGTTAGGGAGGAGCAGTACTTC
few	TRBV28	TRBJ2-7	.	CASSPIGPTYEQYF	TGTGCCAGCAGTCCCATCGGTCCGACCTACGAGCAGTACTTC
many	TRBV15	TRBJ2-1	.	CATSRERGASDEQFF	TGTGCCACCAGCAGAGAACGGGGGGCCTCCGATGAGCAGTTCTTC
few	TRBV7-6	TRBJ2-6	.	CASSSRAGSGANVLTF	TGTGCCAGCAGCTCGAGGGCTGGGTCTGGGGCCAACGTCCTGACTTTC
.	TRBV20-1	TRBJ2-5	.	CSASIPTIWQETQYF	TGCAGTGCTTCCATCCCCACCATCTGGCAAGAGACCCAGTACTTC
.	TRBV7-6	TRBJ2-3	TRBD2	CASSLVAGTMDTQYF	TGTGCCAGCAGCTTAGTAGCCGGGACTATGGATACGCAGTATTTT
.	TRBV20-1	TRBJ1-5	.	CSAHTGTQNQPQHF	TGCAGTGCTCATACCGGGACACAAAATCAGCCCCAGCATTTT
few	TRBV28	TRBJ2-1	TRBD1	CASSKYRGLGDDEQFF	TGTGCCAGCAGTAAGTACAGGGGCCTCGGGGACGATGAGCAGTTCTTC
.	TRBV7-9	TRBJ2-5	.	CASSRDQRIQETQYF	TGTGCCAGCAGCCGGGACCAGCGGATCCAAGAGACCCAGTACTTC
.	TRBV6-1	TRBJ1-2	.	CASSDGGDGYTF	TGTGCCAGCAGTGACGGGGGGGATGGCTACACCTTC
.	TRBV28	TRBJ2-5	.	CASSLPSLQTQYF	TGTGCCAGCAGTTTACCCTCCCTCCAGACCCAGTACTTC
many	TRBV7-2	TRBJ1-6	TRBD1	CASSSQGASYNSPLHF	TGTGCCAGCAGCTCGCAGGGGGCCTCCTATAATTCACCCCTCCACTTT
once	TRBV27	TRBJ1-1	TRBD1	CASSSWDRMTEAFF	TGTGCCAGCAGTTCCTGGGACAGGATGACTGAAGCTTTCTTT
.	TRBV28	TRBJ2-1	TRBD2	CASRELASDEQFF	TGTGCCAGCAGGGAACTAGCGTCGGATGAGCAGTTCTTC
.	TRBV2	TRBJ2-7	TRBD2	CASSEGLAGGAYEQYF	TGTGCCAGCAGTGAGGGTCTAGCGGGGGGGGCCTACGAGCAGTACTTC
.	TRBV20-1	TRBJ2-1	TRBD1	CSAGDRGGYNEQFF	TGCAGTGCCGGCGACAGGGGGGGCTACAATGAGCAGTTCTTC
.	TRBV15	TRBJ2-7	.	CATSRDRDYEQYF	TGTGCCACCAGCAGAGATAGGGACTACGAGCAGTACTTC
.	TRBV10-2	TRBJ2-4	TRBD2	CASTSPETSRDPNEQYF	TGCGCCAGCACGAGCCCGGAGACTAGCCGGGACCCTAATGAGCAGTACTTC
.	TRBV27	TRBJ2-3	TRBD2	CASTSGGASDTQYF	TGTGCCAGCACGAGCGGGGGGGCTTCAGATACGCAGTATTTT
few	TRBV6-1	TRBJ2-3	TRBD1	CARRGTGGIFPDTQYF	TGTGCCAGACGCGGGACAGGAGGAATTTTTCCAGATACGCAGTATTTT
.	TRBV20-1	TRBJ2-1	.	CSARDPWGNEQFF	TGCAGTGCTAGAGATCCGTGGGGCAATGAGCAGTTCTTC
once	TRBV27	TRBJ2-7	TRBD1	CASSPGTGASLTYEQYF	TGTGCCAGCAGTCCCGGGACAGGAGCATCCTTGACCTACGAGCAGTACTTC
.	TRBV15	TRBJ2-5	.	CATSRLQGGETQYF	TGTGCCACCAGCAGGCTACAGGGTGGAGAGACCCAGTACTTC
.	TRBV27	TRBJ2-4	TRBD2	CASTHRGGRGNEQYF	TGTGCCAGCACCCATCGGGGGGGGCGAGGCAATGAGCAGTACTTC
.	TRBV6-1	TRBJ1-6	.	CASRSPGIGTYNSPLHF	TGTGCCAGCAGAAGCCCGGGGATCGGGACCTATAATTCACCCCTCCACTTT
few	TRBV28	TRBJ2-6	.	CASRRGGSGANVLTF	TGTGCCAGCAGGAGGGGAGGCTCTGGGGCCAACGTCCTGACTTTC
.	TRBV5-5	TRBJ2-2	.	CASSVAGVFTRELFF	TGTGCCAGCAGCGTAGCAGGGGTGTTCACCAGGGAGCTGTTTTTT
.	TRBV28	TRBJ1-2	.	CASILSLEGEAYGYTF	TGTGCCAGCATTTTGTCGTTGGAGGGGGAAGCATATGGCTACACCTTC
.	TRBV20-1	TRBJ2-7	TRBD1	CSAPITGVEQYF	TGCAGTGCTCCCATTACAGGGGTCGAGCAGTACTTC
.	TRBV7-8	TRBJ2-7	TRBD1	CASSAGTGHHEQYF	TGTGCCAGCAGCGCCGGGACAGGGCACCACGAGCAGTACTTC
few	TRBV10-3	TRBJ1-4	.	CAISESGGALNEKLFF	TGTGCCATCAGTGAGTCTGGAGGGGCCCTGAATGAAAAACTGTTTTTT
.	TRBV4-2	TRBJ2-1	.	CASSQDGSKVNEQFF	TGTGCCAGCAGCCAAGATGGTTCCAAAGTGAATGAGCAGTTCTTC
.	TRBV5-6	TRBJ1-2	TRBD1	CASSTRQGADYGYTF	TGTGCCAGCAGCACCCGACAGGGGGCCGACTATGGCTACACCTTC
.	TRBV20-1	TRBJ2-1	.	CSAIQMSSYNEQFF	TGCAGTGCTATACAGATGAGCTCCTACAATGAGCAGTTCTTC
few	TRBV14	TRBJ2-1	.	CASSQVRGSEQFF	TGTGCCAGCAGCCAAGTCAGGGGAAGTGAGCAGTTCTTC
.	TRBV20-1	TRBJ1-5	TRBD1	CSARTGRSNQPQHF	TGCAGTGCCCGGACAGGGCGTAGCAATCAGCCCCAGCATTTT
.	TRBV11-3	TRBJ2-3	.	CASSFRGTFEDTQYF	TGTGCCAGCAGCTTCCGTGGGACGTTTGAGGATACGCAGTATTTT
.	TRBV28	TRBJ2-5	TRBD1	CASSRAGQGGETQYF	TGTGCCAGCAGTCGCGCCGGACAGGGTGGAGAGACCCAGTACTTC
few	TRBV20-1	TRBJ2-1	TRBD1	CSAQHPGTGDNEQFF	TGCAGTGCTCAACACCCTGGGACAGGGGACAATGAGCAGTTCTTC
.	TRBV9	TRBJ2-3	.	CASSVRGGGGALDTQYF	TGTGCCAGCAGCGTAAGAGGAGGGGGGGGGGCCTTGGATACGCAGTATTTT
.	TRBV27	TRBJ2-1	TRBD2	CAGSLGTSPSKSNEQFF	TGTGCCGGCAGTTTGGGGACTAGCCCTAGTAAGAGCAATGAGCAGTTCTTC
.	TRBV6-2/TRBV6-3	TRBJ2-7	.	CASSYEFSYEQYF	TGTGCCAGCAGTTACGAATTTTCCTACGAGCAGTACTTC
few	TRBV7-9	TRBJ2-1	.	CASSIGDIEQFF	TGTGCCAGCAGCATAGGTGACATCGAGCAGTTCTTC
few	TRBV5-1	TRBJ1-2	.	CASSLDFGGYTF	TGCGCCAGCAGCTTGGACTTTGGTGGCTACACCTTC
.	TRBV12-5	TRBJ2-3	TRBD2	CASGSGVAGFADTQYF	TGTGCTAGTGGTTCCGGGGTAGCGGGGTTTGCAGATACGCAGTATTTT
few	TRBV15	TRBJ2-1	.	CATSRDFGRDNEQFF	TGTGCCACCAGCAGAGATTTTGGCCGAGACAATGAGCAGTTCTTC
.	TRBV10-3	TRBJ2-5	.	CAISDKTGKGNEQYF	TGTGCCATCAGTGACAAGACCGGAAAGGGGAATGAGCAGTACTTC
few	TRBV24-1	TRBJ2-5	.	CATSDPAGTDLETQYF	TGTGCCACCAGTGATCCAGCAGGGACCGACCTGGAGACCCAGTACTTC
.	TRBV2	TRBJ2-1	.	CASSLVLHGYNEQFF	TGTGCCAGCAGCCTAGTATTACATGGCTACAATGAGCAGTTCTTC
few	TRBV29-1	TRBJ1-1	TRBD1	CSVEGQLNTEAFF	TGCAGCGTTGAGGGACAGCTCAACACTGAAGCTTTCTTT
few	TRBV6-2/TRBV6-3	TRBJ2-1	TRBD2	CASSPGGASDNEQFF	TGTGCCAGCAGTCCCGGGGGGGCCAGTGACAATGAGCAGTTCTTC
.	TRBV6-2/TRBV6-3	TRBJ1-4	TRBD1	CASSYRTGVEEKLFF	TGTGCCAGCAGTTACAGGACAGGAGTAGAGGAAAAACTGTTTTTT
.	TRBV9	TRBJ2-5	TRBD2	CASSRGGAEGETQYF	TGTGCCAGCAGTCGCGGGGGGGCCGAGGGAGAGACCCAGTACTTC
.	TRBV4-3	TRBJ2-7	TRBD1	CASSQARQGQFFYEQYF	TGCGCCAGCAGCCAAGCCCGACAGGGACAATTCTTCTACGAGCAGTACTTC
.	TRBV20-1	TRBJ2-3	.	CSARAGGWGTDTQYF	TGCAGTGCTAGAGCTGGAGGGTGGGGCACAGATACGCAGTATTTT